The entry that follows covers one T cell receptor beta chain sequence. Its specificity is not known. TCRdb keeps only in-frame clones here, not all; method: immunoSEQ multiplex PCR. Here the sample spans roughly 51,000 clones, nearly 75% being singletons. After more than 8 days in culture, the CD4+ T cells were isolated. Between March and December 2020, the person had a SARS-CoV-2 infection that PCR confirmed. Participants were given two doses of BNT162b2 or mRNA-1273 vaccine. The record originates from a study of vaccination effects on CD4 cells after COVID-19. Across the study: Researchers drew samples from a few convalescent patients early and late after vaccination.

Study-wide points: Marked clonal contraction of both clone types appeared late after vaccination.

Material: CD4+ T cells from PBMCs cultured without peptide, obtained after COVID-19 vaccination. This sequence originates from a human donor who had a prior SARS-CoV-2 infection.

The chain's CDR3 is CASNGAGSNSPLHF. The CDR3 DNA sequence: TGTGCCTCGAACGGGGCCGGATCAAATTCACCCCTCCACTTT. This chain connects TRBV10-3 to TRBJ1-6; TRBD1 is a possible D gene (5 bases). Between the trimmed V and J ends, which lost 11 bases and 7 bases, there was a span of 18 bases. Germline lookup yields CDR1 ENHRY and CDR2 SYGVKD. CDR3 size: 14 residues.